Listed below are T cell receptor beta chains from one sample, sequenced in a study of blood T cell repertoires in COVID-19. Some clones are missing from TCRdb's copy, which holds only in-frame ones; the method was immunoSEQ multiplex PCR. The repertoire includes about 210,000 clones, over 70% of them detected once, and approximately 7.4% sits in the top ten. The sequencing input was peripheral blood. These receptors originate from a woman aged 45-60 years with acute or convalescent COVID-19. The CDR3 runs from the conserved cysteine through the conserved F or W. The order of the fields is V gene, clone size, D gene, J gene, CDR3 protein, CDR3 DNA. D genes are given only for firm matches. The listing skips clone size in some rows; elsewhere it reads once, few, many or a size class.

>TRBV27|few|TRBD2|TRBJ2-3
CAIGGGEGTQYF
TGTGCCATAGGCGGAGGGGAGGGTACGCAGTATTTT
>TRBV28|-|-|TRBJ1-2
CASSLHRGVDYGYTF
TGTGCCAGCAGTCTACACCGGGGGGTGGACTATGGCTACACCTTC
>TRBV19|-|-|TRBJ2-2
CASTTRGISTGELFF
TGTGCCAGTACCACCCGGGGGATTTCCACCGGGGAGCTGTTTTTT
>TRBV2|-|-|TRBJ2-1
CASRQTGRNEQFF
TGTGCCAGCAGGCAAACAGGGCGGAATGAGCAGTTCTTC
>TRBV6-1|-|TRBD1|TRBJ1-5
CASSEALQGAGQPQHF
TGTGCCAGCAGTGAAGCCTTGCAGGGGGCTGGTCAGCCCCAGCATTTT
>TRBV12-5|-|TRBD1|TRBJ2-1
CASGGTGNEQFF
TGTGCTAGTGGCGGGACAGGGAATGAGCAGTTCTTC
>TRBV29-1|-|TRBD2|TRBJ2-1
CSVAERGEDEQFF
TGCAGCGTTGCGGAGCGGGGGGAGGATGAGCAGTTCTTC
>TRBV6-1|-|-|TRBJ1-1
CASSEDLQRNTEAFF
TGTGCCAGCAGTGAAGATTTACAGAGGAACACTGAAGCTTTCTTT
>TRBV5-1|-|TRBD2|TRBJ2-2
CASRPGVAGATGELFF
TGCGCCAGCAGACCCGGGGTAGCGGGAGCCACCGGGGAGCTGTTTTTT
>TRBV28|once|-|TRBJ2-7
CASKLSGEGLYEQYF
TGTGCCAGCAAATTATCCGGGGAAGGGCTCTACGAGCAGTACTTC
>TRBV15|once|-|TRBJ1-2
CATSRDRGNYGYTF
TGTGCCACCAGCAGAGATCGGGGGAACTATGGCTACACCTTC
>TRBV2|-|-|TRBJ1-4
CASKGGANEKLFF
TGTGCCAGCAAGGGAGGGGCCAATGAAAAACTGTTTTTT
>TRBV25-1|-|TRBD2|TRBJ2-7
CASSVGGLAGGGEQYF
TGTGCCAGCAGTGTTGGCGGACTAGCGGGAGGGGGCGAGCAGTACTTC
>TRBV5-1|-|-|TRBJ1-1
CASRSGGIGDTEAFF
TGCGCCAGCAGGTCGGGGGGTATTGGGGACACTGAAGCTTTCTTT
>TRBV15|-|-|TRBJ1-2
CATSRVGATYGYTF
TGTGCCACCAGCAGAGTAGGCGCGACTTATGGCTACACCTTC
>TRBV20-1|-|-|TRBJ2-7
CSATNSYEQYF
TGCAGTGCTACTAACAGTTACGAGCAGTACTTC
>TRBV6-4|-|-|TRBJ1-2
CASRSSGSYGYTF
TGTGCCAGCAGATCCTCAGGATCCTATGGCTACACCTTC
>TRBV19|-|-|TRBJ2-1
CASRSLTAYNEQFF
TGTGCCAGTAGGAGTTTGACAGCCTACAATGAGCAGTTCTTC
>TRBV27|-|-|TRBJ2-3
CASSFIRRQGTDTQYF
TGTGCCAGCAGTTTCATACGGAGACAGGGCACAGATACGCAGTATTTT
>TRBV6-1|-|-|TRBJ2-3
CASSEANRFTDTQYF
TGTGCCAGCAGTGAAGCGAACAGGTTCACAGATACGCAGTATTTT
>TRBV19|-|-|TRBJ2-3
CASSRRVLSTDTQYF
TGTGCCAGTAGTAGACGGGTCCTTTCGACAGATACGCAGTATTTT
>TRBV7-3|-|TRBD1|TRBJ2-2
CASSYGTGGAGELFF
TGTGCCAGCAGCTATGGGACAGGGGGAGCCGGGGAGCTGTTTTTT
>TRBV5-1|-|-|TRBJ1-3
CASSLGHTSGNTIYF
TGCGCCAGCAGCCTGGGACATACGTCTGGAAACACCATATATTTT
>TRBV6-5|-|TRBD2|TRBJ2-5
CASSPGTSGETQYF
TGTGCCAGCAGTCCCGGGACTAGCGGTGAGACCCAGTACTTC
>TRBV7-2|-|-|TRBJ2-4
CASSLSTVAKNIQYF
TGTGCCAGCAGCTTATCGACTGTAGCCAAAAACATTCAGTACTTC
>TRBV5-6|once|TRBD2|TRBJ2-7
CASSTGLAGPYEQYF
TGTGCCAGCAGCACGGGACTAGCGGGCCCCTACGAGCAGTACTTC
>TRBV20-1|-|-|TRBJ2-7
CSASGGLTYEQYF
TGCAGTGCTAGTGGGGGGCTTACCTACGAGCAGTACTTC
>TRBV5-1|-|TRBD2|TRBJ2-5
CASNLLAGGPGSETQYF
TGCGCCAGCAACCTACTAGCGGGAGGGCCAGGGAGTGAGACCCAGTACTTC
>TRBV11-3|-|-|TRBJ2-3
CASSQGRAATSTDTQYF
TGTGCCAGCAGCCAAGGCAGGGCTGCCACTAGCACAGATACGCAGTATTTT
>TRBV12-3/TRBV12-4|-|TRBD2|TRBJ2-1
CASWVAGGDEQFF
TGTGCCAGCTGGGTAGCGGGAGGCGATGAGCAGTTCTTC
>TRBV5-1|few|-|TRBJ2-5
CASSFEGGQETQYF
TGCGCCAGCAGCTTTGAGGGGGGGCAAGAGACCCAGTACTTC
>TRBV2|-|-|TRBJ2-5
CASSELGGGLETQYF
TGTGCCAGCAGTGAATTAGGGGGAGGGCTTGAGACCCAGTACTTC
>TRBV28|-|TRBD1|TRBJ2-3
CASIPRGYTDTQYF
TGTGCCAGCATTCCCAGGGGGTACACAGATACGCAGTATTTT
>TRBV14|-|-|TRBJ2-3
CASSQARRGSVTQYF
TGTGCCAGCAGCCAAGCGAGAAGAGGAAGCGTTACGCAGTATTTT
>TRBV28|-|TRBD2|TRBJ2-1
CASRSGRRGTGNEQFF
TGTGCCAGCAGAAGCGGGAGAAGGGGTACGGGCAATGAGCAGTTCTTC
>TRBV29-1|-|TRBD2|TRBJ2-7
CSVSGEIGTSDYEQYF
TGCAGCGTTTCGGGAGAGATTGGGACTAGCGACTACGAGCAGTACTTC
>TRBV13|-|TRBD1|TRBJ2-7
CASSLSRRQGTPLEQYF
TGTGCCAGCAGCTTGTCAAGACGACAGGGGACTCCTCTCGAGCAGTACTTC
>TRBV3-1/TRBV3-2|-|-|TRBJ2-6
CASSPGEGANVLTF
TGTGCCAGCAGCCCAGGGGAGGGGGCCAACGTCCTGACTTTC
>TRBV7-2|once|TRBD2|TRBJ2-2
CASSPGLAGVGGELFF
TGTGCCAGCAGCCCCGGACTAGCGGGAGTTGGCGGGGAGCTGTTTTTT
>TRBV27|few|TRBD2|TRBJ2-3
CASSLGTSGSDTQYF
TGTGCCAGCAGTTTAGGGACTAGTGGTTCAGATACGCAGTATTTT
>TRBV5-5|-|-|TRBJ2-7
CASSPEGTPTYEQYF
TGTGCCAGCAGCCCGGAAGGGACTCCTACCTACGAGCAGTACTTC
>TRBV15|-|TRBD1|TRBJ1-4
CATSRTGLQGRSEKLFF
TGTGCCACCAGCAGGACCGGGTTACAGGGGAGGTCTGAAAAACTGTTTTTT
>TRBV10-1|once|-|TRBJ2-7
CASSAGVGTRAYEQYF
TGCGCCAGCAGTGCAGGCGTAGGAACTCGCGCCTACGAGCAGTACTTC
>TRBV27|-|-|TRBJ1-3
CASSFWGAGNTIYF
TGTGCCAGCAGTTTCTGGGGCGCTGGAAACACCATATATTTT
>TRBV19|-|-|TRBJ1-4
CATDGVEKLFF
TGTGCCACCGACGGGGTTGAAAAACTGTTTTTT
>TRBV5-6|-|-|TRBJ1-1
CASSLGPGGNTEAFF
TGTGCCAGCAGCTTGGGCCCGGGAGGCAACACTGAAGCTTTCTTT
>TRBV29-1|-|-|TRBJ2-5
CSVEGAWWGQETQYF
TGCAGCGTTGAGGGGGCCTGGTGGGGTCAGGAGACCCAGTACTTC
>TRBV4-1|-|-|TRBJ2-7
CASSQDPNGGYYEQYF
TGCGCCAGCAGCCAAGATCCGAACGGCGGATACTACGAGCAGTACTTC